The clone carrying this T cell receptor (beta chain) is medium-sized by share. Its antigen is currently unknown. The sample is drawn from a study of Graves' ophthalmopathy and Graves' hyperthyroidism. In the study overall: Samples of peripheral blood were obtained at initial diagnosis, prior to treatment of any kind.

Germline assignment: CDR1 SGDLS and CDR2 YYNGEE. The CDR3 has 15 amino acids. Trimming shortened V by 1 base and J by 3 bases, and 13 bases separated the two germline ends. Amplification of TCR beta CDR3 regions used RNA transcripts. First-round RT-PCR employed HTBI primers, with a second-round multiplex PCR after it. Each CDR3 protein is one row after TCRdb ran MiXCR on the multiplex PCR reads. The sample lists 45,000 to 60,000 distinct CDR3 sequences; approximately 45% were seen once. Study outcomes and limitations: Most expanded thyroid clonotypes above 0.001 frequency also appeared in blood.

The sequence came from an adult woman with Graves' ophthalmopathy. Sequenced: peripheral blood. The gene calls are TRBV9 and TRBJ1-2; D gene unclear. CDR3 in DNA: TGTGCCAGCAGCGTACAGGCTGGTCTGGACTATGGCTACACCTTC. It yields the protein CASSVQAGLDYGYTF.